A single T cell receptor beta chain is shown here with its context. This specimen belongs to a study of control samples from healthy donors and cancer patients. CDR1 and CDR2 from the germline V gene are LNHNV and YYDKDF (reference sequence). The CDR3 contains 14 residues. V shed 4 bases and J 1 base; nucleotides not matched to a gene: 2. The protocol was immunoSEQ multiplex PCR, while the TCRdb copy is restricted to in-frame clones and leaves out a portion. The sample includes approximately 180,000 clones, approximately 91% of them seen just once. This TCR came from a middle-aged woman in good health. The sample taken for sequencing was blood. The V call is TRBV15, the J call TRBJ1-2, with 8 bases matching TRBD1. CDR3 coding DNA: TGTGCCACCAGCACAGGACAGGGTAACTATGGCTACACCTTC. It yields the protein CATSTGQGNYGYTF.